This T cell receptor (beta chain) appears in the sequencing data of a study of human T cells and chemical hapten exposure. Time point in this sample: pre-sensitization, week 0. Documented treatment: therapeutic diphenylcyclopropenone sensitization with weekly scalp DPC. TCRdb itself ran the RACE reads through MiXCR, one entry per CDR3 protein. The profile shows 300,000 to 450,000 distinct CDR3 sequences, approximately 5.1% of them singletons. In regard to this clonotype: One end of the junction fails to match germline, which may point to a read error.

The material sequenced was whole blood, taken in connection with sensitization to the hapten diphenylcyclopropenone (DPC). The receptor was isolated from a woman aged 45-65 years with alopecia areata. Some clones in this sample may be carry-over from other donors' samples.

CDR3 coding DNA: TGTGCCAGCAGCGAAGAATTAAAGGGACTGTTTTTT. The encoded protein is CASSEELKGLFF. J is TRBJ1-4 and V is TRBV2; D is unclear. The CDR3 runs 12 residues. The germline V gene has CDR1 SNHLY and CDR2 FYNNEI.